A single sample is the source of the 31 T cell receptor beta chains below, sequenced in a study of blood T cell repertoires in COVID-19. Assay used: immunoSEQ multiplex PCR; TCRdb lists only in-frame clones, some missing. The sample records about 210,000 clones, approximately 80% being singletons. The sequenced sample was peripheral blood. These receptors were collected from a woman older than 75 with COVID-19, enrolled during active disease.

The chain is built from TRBV18 and TRBJ2-1; D not certain. Germline values: CDR1 KGHSH, CDR2 LQKENI. The CDR3 extends over 17 amino acids. V gave up 0 bases and J gave up 0 bases, with 12 bases separating them. The chain's CDR3 is CASSPPNSISSYNEQFF. In DNA form, the CDR3 reads TGTGCCAGCTCACCACCCAACAGCATCAGCTCCTACAATGAGCAGTTCTTC.

This chain joins TRBV25-1 and TRBJ2-7, with D possibly matching TRBD1 (5 bases). Germline V CDR1 and CDR2: MGHDK, SYGVNS. The CDR3 is made up of 13 amino acids. The ends were cut back, 6 bases at V and 5 bases at J, with 14 bases in the middle. The CDR3 region is CASSSAGRDEQYF. The CDR3 region has the DNA TGTGCCAGCAGCTCGGCAGGGCGCGACGAGCAGTACTTC.

The chain combines TRBV11-3 with TRBJ1-1; D gene ambiguous. The V gene's germline CDR1 is SGHNT and CDR2 YENEEA. CDR3 length: 13 amino acids. V lost 3 bases and J lost 6, with 11 bases in between. Here the CDR3 reads CASSLDSSAEAFF. The CDR3 DNA reads TGTGCCAGCAGCTTGGATAGCAGTGCTGAAGCTTTCTTT.

The V gene is TRBV5-5, the J gene TRBJ2-1; no clear D gene. The V gene lost 4 bases and the J gene lost 12 bases, with 14 bases spanning the gap. This CDR3 region has 12 residues. CDR1 SGHKS and CDR2 YYEKEE come from the germline V gene (reference sequence). For the CDR3, the DNA is TGTGCCAGCAGCCTCCTAGACTCCCGGCAGTTCTTC. Its protein is CASSLLDSRQFF.

V and J are TRBV27 and TRBJ2-7, with D possibly TRBD1 on 5 matching bases. The V gene lost 10 bases and the J gene lost 2 bases, with 24 bases spanning the gap. The CDR3 consists of 16 residues. CDR1 and CDR2 (germline): MNHEY, SMNVEV (reference sequence). As DNA, the CDR3 is TGTGCCACTCGGCCGTACGGCTACTTGGGGCCCTACGAGCAGTACTTC. Translated: CATRPYGYLGPYEQYF.

V gene TRBV24-1 combines with J gene TRBJ1-3; 7 bases line up with TRBD1. Trimming at V came to 8 bases and at J to 3 bases, leaving 6 bases not matched to a gene. Per germline, CDR1 KGHDR and CDR2 SFDVKD. The CDR3 extends over 14 amino acids. As DNA, the CDR3 is TGTGCCACCACACAAGGGGGCTTTGGAAACACCATATATTTT. Protein product: CATTQGGFGNTIYF.

This clone has only one observation. The chain joins TRBV5-1 to TRBJ1-6; D is possibly TRBD1 (5 bases). The V end lost 3 bases, the J end lost 0 bases, and 10 bases lay between the germline ends. There are 16 residues in the CDR3. Looked up from germline, CDR1 is SGHRS and CDR2 is YFSETQ. CDR3 sequence (DNA): TGCGCCAGCAGCTCGGGGGAGAGCTCCTATAATTCACCCCTCCACTTT. It specifies CASSSGESSYNSPLHF.

This chain links TRBV5-1 with TRBJ2-3; a possible D gene is TRBD2 (6 bases). This CDR3 has 16 residues. Trimming pared 0 bases from V and 0 bases from J, leaving 11 bases between. Germline CDR1 and CDR2: SGHRS and YFSETQ. CDR3 DNA: TGCGCCAGCAGCTTGGGGCCCGGGACTAGCACAGATACGCAGTATTTT. Protein sequence: CASSLGPGTSTDTQYF.

J is TRBJ2-7 and V is TRBV15, with 8 bases aligning to TRBD1. Trimming removed 2 bases from V and 3 bases from J; junction bases left unmatched: 3. Germline lookup yields CDR1 LNHNV and CDR2 YYDKDF (reference sequence). The CDR3 spans 14 residues. This chain's CDR3 is CATSRTGGFYEQYF. Here the CDR3 DNA reads TGTGCCACCAGCAGAACAGGGGGGTTCTACGAGCAGTACTTC.

The V and J genes are TRBV5-1 and TRBJ2-3, with 8 bases aligning to TRBD2. The CDR3 extends over 16 amino acids. J gave up 6 bases and V 7 bases, and 16 bases lay outside the gene matches. The germline CDR1 and CDR2 sequences are SGHRS and YFSETQ. CDR3 coding DNA: TGCGCCAGCGGACCTGAGCCAGCGGGGGTTCTGGATACGCAGTATTTT. Amino acids: CASGPEPAGVLDTQYF. Using reference TRBV5-1 and TRBJ2-3 for the parts outside the CDR3, the full variable domain is KAGVTQTPRYLIKTRGQQVTLSCSPISGHRSVSWYQQTPGQGLQFLFEYFSETQRNKGNFPGRFSGRQFSNSRSEMNVSTLELGDSALYLCASGPEPAGVLDTQYFGPGTRLTVL.

The chain recombines TRBV11-2 with TRBJ2-5, with D maybe TRBD2 (6 bases). Germline loops: CDR1 SGHAT, CDR2 FQNNGV. Trimming pared 3 bases from V and 5 bases from J, leaving 13 bases between. The CDR3 is made up of 14 amino acids. For the CDR3, the DNA is TGTGCCAGCAGCTTTACCGGGGCGGGGGAGACCCAGTACTTC. As protein: CASSFTGAGETQYF.

The V gene is TRBV5-6, the J gene TRBJ1-3; D not resolved. V was trimmed by 0 bases and J by 0 bases, leaving 4 bases between them. Per the germline V gene, CDR1 is SGHDT and CDR2 is YYEEEE. This CDR3 contains 14 residues. CDR3 in DNA: TGTGCCAGCAGCTTGGGTATCTCTGGAAACACCATATATTTT. Its protein is CASSLGISGNTIYF.

This clone was seen only once. The CDR3 bases are TGTGCCAGCAGTTACCTTCCGACAGGGACGGGTGCTTTCTTT. Its protein product is CASSYLPTGTGAFF. This chain links TRBV6-6 with TRBJ1-1; 7 nucleotides agree with TRBD1. CDR1 MNHNY and CDR2 SVGAGI come from the germline V gene (reference sequence). CDR3 length equals 14 residues. The V and J ends lost 2 bases and 11 bases, in that order; junction bases with no gene match: 11.

V usage is TRBV18 and J usage is TRBJ1-2; D gene unclear. CDR1 is KGHSH and CDR2 is LQKENI in the germline V gene. The CDR3 totals 15 residues. V was clipped by 0 bases and J by 2 bases, with 10 bases between them. CDR3 region: CASSPPEGLNYGYTF. The DNA for the CDR3 is TGTGCCAGCTCACCACCGGAGGGTTTAAACTATGGCTACACCTTC. Full variable domain (outside the CDR3, taken from reference TRBV18 and TRBJ1-2): NAGVMQNPRHLVRRRGQEARLRCSPMKGHSHVYWYRQLPEEGLKFMVYLQKENIIDESGMPKERFSAEFPKEGPSILRIQQVVRGDSAAYFCASSPPEGLNYGYTFGSGTRLTVV.

The table lists this clone with a count of one. This chain joins TRBV28 and TRBJ2-4; no clear D gene. Germline V gene data show CDR1 as MDHEN and CDR2 as SYDVKM. This CDR3 is built from 14 residues. V was pared by 8 bases and J by 2 bases, with 13 bases between. The CDR3 nucleotides read TGTGCCAGCGCTGATGCCCTAACCAAAAACATTCAGTACTTC. It is translated as CASADALTKNIQYF.

The gene calls are TRBV19 and TRBJ2-1; 8 nucleotides match TRBD1. CDR1 and CDR2 from the germline V gene are LNHDA and SQIVND (reference sequence). V trimming: 7 bases; J trimming: 7 bases; junction bases outside the gene matches: 9. This CDR3 is built from 14 residues. The CDR3 DNA reads as TGTGCCAGTAACGACAGGGGCCCCTTAAATGAGCAGTTCTTC. Protein product: CASNDRGPLNEQFF.

The chain uses TRBV10-3 and TRBJ2-5, with 9 bases that match TRBD1. The CDR3 loop spans 14 amino acids. Germline CDR1 reads ENHRY; CDR2 reads SYGVKD. V dropped 6 bases and J dropped 6; count of bases not matched to a gene: 8. The CDR3 nucleotides read TGTGCCATCAGCGTAGGGACAGGGAGGCAGACCCAGTACTTC. This encodes CAISVGTGRQTQYF.

The gene calls are TRBV7-9 and TRBJ2-5; D perhaps matches TRBD2 (6 bases). CDR1 SEHNR and CDR2 FQNEAQ come from the germline V gene (reference sequence). The CDR3 has 13 residues. Trimming stripped 5 bases from V and 5 bases from J, with 12 bases between. CDR3 sequence (DNA): TGTGCCAGCAGCCAAGGCGGGGAGGAGACCCAGTACTTC. It encodes CASSQGGEETQYF. The variable domain in full, with the rest retrieved from reference TRBV7-9 and TRBJ2-5, is DTGVSQNPRHKITKRGQNVTFRCDPISEHNRLYWYRQTLGQGPEFLTYFQNEAQLEKSRLLSDRFSAERPKGSFSTLEIQRTEQGDSAMYLCASSQGGEETQYFGPGTRLLVL.

This chain connects TRBV6-5 to TRBJ1-5, with 8 bases lining up with TRBD1. Germline V lookup: CDR1 MNHEY, CDR2 SVGAGI. This CDR3 spans 15 amino acids. V lost 7 bases and J lost 6; bases outside the gene matches: 11. The CDR3 sequence is CASTRTGTEGQPQHF. In DNA form, the CDR3 reads TGTGCCAGCACCCGGACAGGGACGGAGGGTCAGCCCCAGCATTTT.

This clone turned up a few times. The chain employs TRBV7-8 and TRBJ1-5, with D possibly TRBD1 on 6 matching bases. Trimming cost V 1 base and J 7 bases, with 11 bases left between them. The V gene's germline CDR1 is SGHVS and CDR2 FQNEAQ. CDR3 length: 14 amino acids. CDR3 bases: TGTGCCAGCAGCTTAGACAGGGTAGGGCAGCCCCAGCATTTT. Translating it yields CASSLDRVGQPQHF. The entire variable domain, with the rest obtained from reference TRBV7-8 and TRBJ1-5, is as follows: GAGVSQSPRYKVAKRGQDVALRCDPISGHVSLFWYQQALGQGPEFLTYFQNEAQLDKSGLPSDRFFAERPEGSVSTLKIQRTQQEDSAVYLCASSLDRVGQPQHFGDGTRLSIL.

The CDR3: CASREVQSNEKLFF. CDR3 nucleotide sequence: TGTGCCAGCAGGGAGGTGCAATCTAATGAAAAACTGTTTTTT. This rearrangement joins TRBV6-5 to TRBJ1-4; D gene uncertain. This CDR3 comprises 14 residues. V lost 6 bases and J 3 bases, leaving 11 bases between the germline ends. Germline V gene data show CDR1 as MNHEY and CDR2 as SVGAGI.

The gene calls are TRBV9 and TRBJ1-3; D gene ambiguous. Trimming left V 3 bases short and J 0 bases short, with 7 bases between. CDR3 length: 14 amino acids. Germline V gives CDR1 SGDLS, CDR2 YYNGEE. In DNA, the CDR3 is TGTGCCAGCAGCGAACAGCTCTCTGGAAACACCATATATTTT. This encodes CASSEQLSGNTIYF. The full variable domain, its missing parts supplied by reference TRBV9 and TRBJ1-3, is DSGVTQTPKHLITATGQRVTLRCSPRSGDLSVYWYQQSLDQGLQFLIQYYNGEERAKGNILERFSAQQFPDLHSELNLSSLELGDSALYFCASSEQLSGNTIYFGEGSWLTVV.

The chain links TRBV28 to TRBJ1-5; D is undetermined. This CDR3 has 16 amino acids. V lost 5 bases to trimming and J lost 3 bases, with 17 bases between them. Germline V lookup: CDR1 MDHEN, CDR2 SYDVKM. CDR3 in DNA: TGTGCCAGCAGTACCCCCGAGGGTCGATCCAATCAGCCCCAGCATTTT. Its protein is CASSTPEGRSNQPQHF.

The gene calls are TRBV2 and TRBJ1-3; D unresolved. The germline V and J ends were trimmed by 1 base and 0 bases, with 10 bases remaining between them. This CDR3 has 16 residues. CDR1 and CDR2 from the germline V gene are SNHLY and FYNNEI. The CDR3 DNA reads TGTGCCAGCAGTGAAGGGCGGGCCAGCTCTGGAAACACCATATATTTT. Protein product: CASSEGRASSGNTIYF.

The table lists this clone with a few counts. The rearrangement uses TRBV3-1 (or the pseudogene TRBV3-2) and TRBJ1-2; D call uncertain. Germline CDR1 reads LGHDT; CDR2 reads YNNKEL (reference sequence). This CDR3 spans 12 amino acids. The V and J ends lost 5 bases and 4 bases respectively, with 8 bases between them. The CDR3 is CASSSTGYGYTF. CDR3 in DNA: TGTGCCAGCAGCTCAACCGGCTATGGCTACACCTTC.

The rearrangement uses TRBV6-1 and TRBJ1-5; maybe TRBD1 (6 bases). V was cut by 3 bases and J by 6 bases, with 9 bases left in between. This CDR3 comprises 13 residues. Germline CDR1 is MNHNS and CDR2 is SASEGT. The CDR3, as DNA: TGTGCCAGCAGTGAGGGGGCTCGTCAGCCCCAGCATTTT. Translation: CASSEGARQPQHF.

The rearrangement uses TRBV5-6 and TRBJ2-5; TRBD2 matches at 11 bases. The CDR3 is 15 residues long. V lost 0 bases and J lost 6; bases outside the gene matches: 4. The germline V gene has CDR1 SGHDT and CDR2 YYEEEE. CDR3 residues: CASSLGGTSGKTQYF. The CDR3 nucleotides are TGTGCCAGCAGCTTGGGAGGGACTAGCGGCAAGACCCAGTACTTC.

V and J are TRBV18 and TRBJ1-5; TRBD1 agrees at 8 bases. CDR3 size: 13 residues. V was clipped by 4 bases and J by 5 bases; unmatched bases: 1. The germline CDR1 and CDR2 sequences are KGHSH and LQKENI. Written as DNA, the CDR3 is TGTGCCAGCTCACAGGGACAGGATCAGCCCCAGCATTTT. Its protein product is CASSQGQDQPQHF. Full variable domain (rest looked up from reference TRBV18 and TRBJ1-5): NAGVMQNPRHLVRRRGQEARLRCSPMKGHSHVYWYRQLPEEGLKFMVYLQKENIIDESGMPKERFSAEFPKEGPSILRIQQVVRGDSAAYFCASSQGQDQPQHFGDGTRLSIL.

This chain's CDR3 is CAISERQADEKLFF. The CDR3 region has the DNA TGTGCCATCAGTGAACGGCAGGCTGATGAAAAACTGTTTTTT. This chain connects TRBV10-3 to TRBJ1-4; D remains unclear. The CDR3 extends over 14 amino acids. Germline V gene lookup returns CDR1 ENHRY and CDR2 SYGVKD. The V gene lost 3 bases and the J gene lost 6 bases, with 11 bases spanning the gap.

The chain is built from TRBV18 and TRBJ2-7; TRBD1 matches at 8 bases. After removal of 2 bases from V and 0 bases from J, the junction contained 3 bases not matched to a gene. This CDR3 spans 15 amino acids. Germline assignment: CDR1 KGHSH and CDR2 LQKENI. The CDR3 protein is CASSPGQGASYEQYF. The CDR3 nucleotides read TGTGCCAGCTCACCAGGACAGGGAGCCTCCTACGAGCAGTACTTC.

This chain links TRBV5-1 with TRBJ2-1; TRBD2 matches at 13 bases. The germline gives CDR1 SGHRS, CDR2 YFSETQ. The CDR3 is 15 residues long. Trimming removed 0 bases from V and 8 bases from J; junction bases left unmatched: 2. The CDR3 loop reads CASSLGLAGGDEQFF. CDR3 bases: TGCGCCAGCAGCTTGGGACTAGCGGGAGGTGATGAGCAGTTCTTC.